The 23 T cell receptor beta chains below were found in one sample sequenced in a study of T cells in Graves' hyperthyroidism and ophthalmopathy. Researchers took RNA transcripts and amplified the TCR beta CDR3 regions from them. With the HTBI primer set, the TCR CDR3 went through a first round of RT-PCR. TCRdb reprocessed the multiplex PCR reads via MiXCR and lists one record per CDR3 protein. This table holds roughly 640,000 distinct CDR3 sequences, more than 15% found once. The material sequenced was blood. The receptors stem from a middle-aged woman with Graves' ophthalmopathy.

This chain uses TRBV3-1 with TRBJ1-3; TRBD1 is a possible D gene (6 bases). The CDR3 is made up of 11 amino acids. Per the germline V gene, CDR1 is LGHDT and CDR2 is YNNKEL (reference sequence). The CDR3 region has the DNA TGTGCGTCAGGACAGGGAAACACCATATATTTT. As protein: CASGQGNTIYF.

This clonotype was seen ten or more times. V usage is TRBV11-2 and J usage is TRBJ2-7, with 7 positions matching TRBD2. After removal of 0 bases from V and 2 bases from J, the junction contained 4 bases not matched to a gene. CDR1 SGHAT and CDR2 FQNNGV come from the germline V gene. This CDR3 comprises 15 residues. The CDR3 bases are TGTGCCAGCAGCTTAGAGGGAGGGACCCCCTACGAGCAGTACTTC. This sequence encodes CASSLEGGTPYEQYF.

This clonotype was detected many times. The chain couples TRBV12-3 or TRBV12-4 to TRBJ2-3; 11 bases match TRBD2. Losses at the gene ends were 7 bases for V and 0 bases for J; bases not matched to a gene: 6. The CDR3 covers 16 residues. Here the CDR3 reads CASKLRLAGSTDTQYF. CDR3 coding DNA: TGTGCCAGCAAGCTGCGACTAGCGGGGAGCACAGATACGCAGTATTTT.

This chain connects TRBV4-1 to TRBJ2-1; 15 bases match TRBD2. Losses at the gene ends were 0 bases for V and 9 bases for J; bases not matched to a gene: 6. CDR3 size: 17 residues. Germline CDR1 MGHRA, CDR2 YSYEKL. The CDR3 region is CASSQDRGLAGGSEQFF. CDR3 DNA sequence: TGCGCCAGCAGCCAAGATCGGGGACTAGCGGGAGGCAGTGAGCAGTTCTTC.

This clonotype was seen many times. The V and J genes are TRBV25-1 and TRBJ2-3; D uncertain. V lost 2 bases, J lost 2 bases, and 11 bases lay in between. CDR1 is MGHDK and CDR2 is SYGVNS in the germline V gene. The CDR3 length is 15 residues. The CDR3 reads CASSEGPVDTDTQYF. The CDR3 coding sequence is TGTGCCAGCAGTGAAGGGCCGGTAGACACAGATACGCAGTATTTT.

J is TRBJ2-2 and V is TRBV5-1; no firm D call. Germline V gene sequence: CDR1 SGHRS, CDR2 YFSETQ. The CDR3 covers 16 residues. Trimming took off 2 bases at V and 0 bases at J, with 11 bases between the two ends. This CDR3 is CASSFLTPANTGELFF. DNA of the CDR3: TGCGCCAGCAGCTTCCTGACTCCAGCGAACACCGGGGAGCTGTTTTTT.

This clonotype was counted only a few times. The chain is built from TRBV20-1 and TRBJ2-3, with 7 bases that match TRBD2. This CDR3 comprises 14 residues. CDR1 is DFQATT and CDR2 is SNEGSKA in the germline V gene (reference sequence). V lost 7 bases, J lost 1 base, and 8 bases stayed unmatched. CDR3 residues: CSGDGGWGTDTQYF. The DNA for the CDR3 is TGCAGTGGGGACGGGGGGTGGGGCACAGATACGCAGTATTTT.

The rearrangement uses TRBV7-3 and TRBJ1-1; D gene ambiguous. There are 12 residues in the CDR3. The V and J ends lost 0 bases and 7 bases respectively, with 6 bases between them. Germline loops: CDR1 SGHTA, CDR2 FQGTGA. The CDR3 loop reads CASSLTGDEAFF. The CDR3 DNA reads TGTGCCAGCAGCTTAACTGGAGATGAAGCTTTCTTT.

The J gene is TRBJ1-2, the V gene TRBV29-1; 12 bases line up with TRBD1. CDR1 and CDR2 (germline): SQVTM, ANQGSEA. V lost 0 bases, J lost 1 base, and 12 bases stayed unmatched. This CDR3 has 19 residues. CDR3 DNA sequence: TGCAGCGTTGAAGAAGTGATTGAGGGACAGGGGGCGGTTAACTATGGCTACACCTTC. Translation gives CSVEEVIEGQGAVNYGYTF. Filled out from reference TRBV29-1 and TRBJ1-2, the complete variable domain reads SAVISQKPSRDICQRGTSLTIQCQVDSQVTMMFWYRQQPGQSLTLIATANQGSEATYESGFVIDKFPISRPNLTFSTLTVSNMSPEDSSIYLCSVEEVIEGQGAVNYGYTFGSGTRLTVV.

This clonotype has only one observation. This may be a read error, as it is one base from a much larger clone. The gene calls are TRBV2 and TRBJ2-3; 8 bases match TRBD2. The CDR3 spans 16 residues. Losses at the gene ends were 3 bases for V and 1 base for J; bases not matched to a gene: 6. CDR1 is SNHLY, CDR2 FYNNEI, per germline. Here the CDR3 reads CASSDRGRGGTDTQYF. The CDR3 DNA sequence: TGTGCCAGCAGTGATCGGGGGCGGGGGGGCACAGATACGCAGTATTTT.

This clonotype was seen repeatedly, ten times or more. This chain connects TRBV4-1 to TRBJ2-7, with D perhaps TRBD1 or TRBD2 (6 bases each). The germline gives CDR1 MGHRA, CDR2 YSYEKL. Deletions cut 4 bases from V and 5 bases from J, with 15 bases between. The CDR3 contains 14 residues. Here the CDR3 reads CASSRWARGDEQYF. CDR3 bases: TGCGCCAGCAGCCGCTGGGCTAGGGGGGACGAGCAGTACTTC.

This clonotype was counted between two and nine times. The rearrangement joins TRBV4-1 to TRBJ2-1; maybe TRBD2 (7 bases). V was clipped by 3 bases and J by 8 bases, with 20 bases between them. CDR1 and CDR2 (germline): MGHRA, YSYEKL. The CDR3 is 16 residues long. This chain's CDR3 is CASSQTVVGGGHEQFF. DNA of the CDR3: TGCGCCAGCAGCCAGACGGTCGTGGGGGGGGGCCATGAGCAGTTCTTC.

This clonotype occurred a few times. The chain couples TRBV27 to TRBJ2-7, with 7 bases matching TRBD2. In germline, CDR1 is MNHEY, CDR2 SMNVEV (reference sequence). Trimming cost V 2 bases and J 3 bases; bases outside gene matches: 4. The CDR3 is made up of 14 amino acids. The CDR3, as DNA: TGTGCCAGCAGTTTACGTCGCGGGAGCTACGAGCAGTACTTC. This codes for CASSLRRGSYEQYF.

This clonotype was detected many times. At one of its ends the junction is not consistent with the germline gene, which may arise from a read error. The chain combines TRBV27 with TRBJ2-5; D not certain. Germline CDR1 and CDR2: MNHEY and SMNVEV (reference sequence). CDR3 length: 14 residues. The CDR3 sequence: CASRLSTTQETQYF. In nucleotides, the CDR3 is TGTGCCAGCAGGTTATCTACAACCCAAGAGACCCAGTACTTC.

At least ten counts were recorded for this clonotype. The CDR3 loop is CASSYSVTGGLNEQYF. The CDR3 nucleotides read TGTGCCAGCAGTTACTCGGTGACAGGGGGGCTAAACGAGCAGTACTTC. The chain carries TRBV6-5 and TRBJ2-7, with TRBD1 matching over 9 bases. J gave up 5 bases and V 0 bases, and 8 bases lay outside the gene matches. This CDR3 spans 16 amino acids. Looked up from germline, CDR1 is MNHEY and CDR2 is SVGAGI.

This clonotype was seen a few times. The V and J genes are TRBV7-6 and TRBJ1-5, with 7 bases identical to TRBD1. This CDR3 contains 16 residues. The V and J ends lost 1 base and 2 bases, in that order; junction bases with no gene match: 5. The V gene's germline CDR1 is SGHVS and CDR2 FNYEAQ. CDR3 sequence: CASSLGTDRGNQPQHF. The CDR3 DNA reads TGTGCCAGCAGCTTAGGGACAGACAGGGGCAATCAGCCCCAGCATTTT.

This clonotype was found many times. The chain couples TRBV27 to TRBJ1-6, with a possible D match to TRBD1 (5 bases). The ends were cut back, 5 bases at V and 10 bases at J, with 15 bases in the middle. The CDR3 has 14 amino acids. Germline V lookup: CDR1 MNHEY, CDR2 SMNVEV (reference sequence). This chain's CDR3 is CASSPRDPPSPLHF. For the CDR3, the DNA is TGTGCCAGCAGTCCTAGGGACCCCCCCTCACCCCTCCACTTT.

This clonotype was counted many times. The chain links TRBV6-1 to TRBJ2-4, with 9 bases matching TRBD2. This CDR3 comprises 17 residues. Trimming removed 7 bases from V and 7 bases from J; junction bases left unmatched: 17. CDR1 and CDR2 from the germline V gene are MNHNS and SASEGT. The CDR3: CASTRFSGSEGENIQYF. The CDR3, as DNA: TGTGCCAGCACCCGATTTAGCGGGAGCGAGGGAGAGAACATTCAGTACTTC.

Many counts were recorded for this clonotype. The chain uses TRBV2 and TRBJ2-1, with 10 nucleotides matching TRBD1. The CDR3 has 14 residues. Germline V gene lookup returns CDR1 SNHLY and CDR2 FYNNEI. The J segment lost 7 bases and the V segment lost 8 bases, leaving 8 bases of the junction unmatched. The DNA of the CDR3 is TGTGCCAGCGTGGGGGACAGGGGTTGGAATGAGCAGTTCTTC. Translated, it gives CASVGDRGWNEQFF.

In DNA, the CDR3 is TGTGCCAGCAGCTTACACAGGTTGAATGAGCAGTTCTTC. Protein sequence: CASSLHRLNEQFF. The V gene is TRBV7-6, the J gene TRBJ2-1, with a possible D match to TRBD1 (5 bases). Germline-derived CDR1 and CDR2 are SGHVS and FNYEAQ. CDR3 length: 13 amino acids. The ends were cut back, 2 bases at V and 7 bases at J, with 9 bases in the middle.

In this sample, this clonotype turned up many times. V usage is TRBV12-3 or TRBV12-4 and J usage is TRBJ1-5; D uncertain. V lost 6 bases and J 4 bases, leaving 7 bases between the germline ends. This CDR3 is 12 amino acids long. The CDR3 nucleotides read TGTGCCAGCAGAAAAAGGAATCAGCCCCAGCATTTT. Translating gives CASRKRNQPQHF.

The rearrangement links TRBV20-1 to TRBJ1-2, with 7 positions matching TRBD1. This CDR3 contains 13 residues. CDR1 and CDR2 from the germline V gene are DFQATT and SNEGSKA (reference sequence). V was pared by 1 base and J by 2 bases, with 1 base of the junction left unmatched. DNA of the CDR3: TGCAGTGCTAGAGCGGGACAGAACTATGGCTACACCTTC. Its translation: CSARAGQNYGYTF.

The gene calls are TRBV16 and TRBJ1-2; perhaps TRBD1 as D (6 bases). The V and J ends lost 0 bases and 5 bases respectively, with 10 bases between them. Germline V CDR1 and CDR2: KGHSY, FQNENV. The CDR3 consists of 14 residues. The CDR3 DNA is TGTGCCAGCAGCCAATCGAGGACAGAGTATGGCTACACCTTC. Protein product: CASSQSRTEYGYTF. Combining the CDR3 with reference TRBV16 and TRBJ1-2 gives the whole variable domain GEEVAQTPKHLVRGEGQKAKLYCAPIKGHSYVFWYQQVLKNEFKFLISFQNENVFDETGMPKERFSAKCLPNSPCSLEIQATKLEDSAVYFCASSQSRTEYGYTFGSGTRLTVV.